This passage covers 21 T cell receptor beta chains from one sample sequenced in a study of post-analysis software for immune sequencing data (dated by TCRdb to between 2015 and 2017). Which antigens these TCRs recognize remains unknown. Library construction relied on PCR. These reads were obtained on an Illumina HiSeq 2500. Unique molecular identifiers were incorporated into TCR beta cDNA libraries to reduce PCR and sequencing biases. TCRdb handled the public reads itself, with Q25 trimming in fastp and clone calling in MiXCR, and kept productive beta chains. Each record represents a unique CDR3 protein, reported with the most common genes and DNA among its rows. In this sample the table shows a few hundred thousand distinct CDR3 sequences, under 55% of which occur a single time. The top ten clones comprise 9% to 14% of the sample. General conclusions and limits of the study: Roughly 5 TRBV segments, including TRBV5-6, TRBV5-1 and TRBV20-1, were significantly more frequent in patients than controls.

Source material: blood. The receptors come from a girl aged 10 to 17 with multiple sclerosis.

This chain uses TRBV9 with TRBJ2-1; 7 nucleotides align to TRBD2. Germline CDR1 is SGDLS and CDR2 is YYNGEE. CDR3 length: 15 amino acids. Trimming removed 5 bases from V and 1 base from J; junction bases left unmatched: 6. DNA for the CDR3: TGTGCCAGCAGTGGGATGGGGGGGTCCTACAATGAGCAGTTCTTC. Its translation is CASSGMGGSYNEQFF.

Here the CDR3 reads CASSLAGFSYEQYF. DNA of the CDR3: TGTGCCAGCAGTTTGGCGGGGTTCTCCTACGAGCAGTACTTC. The chain joins TRBV12-3 or TRBV12-4 to TRBJ2-7, with D perhaps TRBD2 (6 bases). V gave up 3 bases and J gave up 0 bases, with 9 bases separating them. The CDR3 runs to 14 residues.

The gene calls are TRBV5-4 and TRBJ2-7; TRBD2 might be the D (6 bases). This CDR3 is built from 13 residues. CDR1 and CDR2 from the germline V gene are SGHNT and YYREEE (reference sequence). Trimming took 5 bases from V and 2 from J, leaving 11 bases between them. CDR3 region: CASRPGDPYEQYF. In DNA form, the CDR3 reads TGTGCCAGCAGGCCGGGGGACCCCTACGAGCAGTACTTC.

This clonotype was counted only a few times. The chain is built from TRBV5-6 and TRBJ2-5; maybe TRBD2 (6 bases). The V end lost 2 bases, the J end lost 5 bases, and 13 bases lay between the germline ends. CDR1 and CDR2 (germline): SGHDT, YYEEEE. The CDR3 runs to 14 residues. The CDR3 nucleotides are TGTGCCAGCAGCTTACGGGGGAGAGGGGAGACCCAGTACTTC. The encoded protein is CASSLRGRGETQYF. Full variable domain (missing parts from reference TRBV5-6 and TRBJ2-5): DAGVTQSPTHLIKTRGQQVTLRCSPKSGHDTVSWYQQALGQGPQFIFQYYEEEERQRGNFPDRFSGHQFPNYSSELNVNALLLGDSALYLCASSLRGRGETQYFGPGTRLLVL.

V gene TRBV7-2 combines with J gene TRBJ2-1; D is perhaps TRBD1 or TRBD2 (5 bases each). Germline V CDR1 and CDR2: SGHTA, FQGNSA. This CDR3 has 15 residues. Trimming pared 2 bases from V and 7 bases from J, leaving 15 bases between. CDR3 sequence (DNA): TGTGCCAGCAGCTTACGGGGCCGCTTTGAAAATGAGCAGTTCTTC. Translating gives CASSLRGRFENEQFF.

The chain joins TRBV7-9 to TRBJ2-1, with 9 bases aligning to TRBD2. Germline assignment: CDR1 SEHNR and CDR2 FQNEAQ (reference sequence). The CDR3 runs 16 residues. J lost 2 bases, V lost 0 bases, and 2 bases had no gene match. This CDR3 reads CASSLALAGTYNEQFF. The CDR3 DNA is TGTGCCAGCAGCTTAGCGCTAGCGGGGACCTACAATGAGCAGTTCTTC. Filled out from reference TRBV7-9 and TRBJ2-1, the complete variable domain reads DTGVSQNPRHKITKRGQNVTFRCDPISEHNRLYWYRQTLGQGPEFLTYFQNEAQLEKSRLLSDRFSAERPKGSFSTLEIQRTEQGDSAMYLCASSLALAGTYNEQFFGPGTRLTVL.

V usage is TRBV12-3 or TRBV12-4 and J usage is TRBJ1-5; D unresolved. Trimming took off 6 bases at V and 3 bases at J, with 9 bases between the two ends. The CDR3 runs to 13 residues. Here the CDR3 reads CASREPNNQPQHF. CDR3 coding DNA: TGTGCCAGCAGGGAGCCCAACAATCAGCCCCAGCATTTT.

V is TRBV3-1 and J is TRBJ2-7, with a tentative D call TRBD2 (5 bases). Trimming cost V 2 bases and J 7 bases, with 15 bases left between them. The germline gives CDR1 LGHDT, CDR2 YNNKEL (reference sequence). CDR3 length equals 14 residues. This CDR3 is CASSQYSSYNEQYF. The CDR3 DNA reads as TGTGCCAGCAGCCAATATTCTAGCTACAATGAGCAGTACTTC.

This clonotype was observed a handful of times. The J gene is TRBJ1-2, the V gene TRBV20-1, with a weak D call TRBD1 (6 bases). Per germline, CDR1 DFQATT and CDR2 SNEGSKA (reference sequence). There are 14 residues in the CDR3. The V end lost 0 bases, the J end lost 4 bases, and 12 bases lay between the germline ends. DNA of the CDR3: TGCAGTGCTAGAGATCAGGAGACAGGCTATGGCTACACCTTC. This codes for CSARDQETGYGYTF.

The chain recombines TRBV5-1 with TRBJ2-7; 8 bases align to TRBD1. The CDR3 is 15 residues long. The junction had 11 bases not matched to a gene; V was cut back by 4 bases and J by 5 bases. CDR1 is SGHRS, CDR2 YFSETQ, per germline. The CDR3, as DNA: TGCGCCAGCAGCCCTTGGACAGGGCTTAGTCACGAGCAGTACTTC. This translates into CASSPWTGLSHEQYF.

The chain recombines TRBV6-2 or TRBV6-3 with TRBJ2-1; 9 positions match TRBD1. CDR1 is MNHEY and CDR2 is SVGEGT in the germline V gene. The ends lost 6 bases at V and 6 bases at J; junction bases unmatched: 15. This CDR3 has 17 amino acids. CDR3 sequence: CASSRQGGFLIGNEQFF. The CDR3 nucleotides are TGTGCCAGCAGCCGACAGGGGGGCTTTTTAATAGGCAATGAGCAGTTCTTC.

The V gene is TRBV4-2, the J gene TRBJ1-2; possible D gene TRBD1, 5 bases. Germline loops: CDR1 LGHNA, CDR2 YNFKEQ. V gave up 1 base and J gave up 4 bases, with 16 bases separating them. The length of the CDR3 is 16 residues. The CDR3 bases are TGTGCCAGCAGCCAAGGCCAGGGCCCCCTTAGCTATGGCTACACCTTC. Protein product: CASSQGQGPLSYGYTF.

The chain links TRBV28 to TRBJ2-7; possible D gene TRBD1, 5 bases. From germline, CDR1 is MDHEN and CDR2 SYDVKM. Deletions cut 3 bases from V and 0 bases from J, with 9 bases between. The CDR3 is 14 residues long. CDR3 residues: CASSFIQDSYEQYF. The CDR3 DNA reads TGTGCCAGCAGTTTCATACAGGACTCCTACGAGCAGTACTTC.

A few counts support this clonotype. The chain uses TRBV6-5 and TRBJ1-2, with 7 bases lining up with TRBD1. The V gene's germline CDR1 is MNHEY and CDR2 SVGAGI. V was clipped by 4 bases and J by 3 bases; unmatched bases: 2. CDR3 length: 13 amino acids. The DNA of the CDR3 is TGTGCCAGCAGTTCGGACAGGTACTATGGCTACACCTTC. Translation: CASSSDRYYGYTF.

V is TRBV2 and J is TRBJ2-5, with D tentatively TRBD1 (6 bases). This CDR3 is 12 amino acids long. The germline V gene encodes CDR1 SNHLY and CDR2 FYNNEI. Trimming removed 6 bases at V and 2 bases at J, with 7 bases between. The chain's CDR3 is CASRTGQETQYF. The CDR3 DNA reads TGTGCCAGCAGGACAGGACAAGAGACCCAGTACTTC.

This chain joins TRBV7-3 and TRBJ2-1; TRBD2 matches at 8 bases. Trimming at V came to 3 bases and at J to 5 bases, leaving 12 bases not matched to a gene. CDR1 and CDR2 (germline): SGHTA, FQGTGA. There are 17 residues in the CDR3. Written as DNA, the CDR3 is TGTGCCAGCAGCTTGGGCGCTGGGACTAGTAGGGACAATGAGCAGTTCTTC. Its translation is CASSLGAGTSRDNEQFF.

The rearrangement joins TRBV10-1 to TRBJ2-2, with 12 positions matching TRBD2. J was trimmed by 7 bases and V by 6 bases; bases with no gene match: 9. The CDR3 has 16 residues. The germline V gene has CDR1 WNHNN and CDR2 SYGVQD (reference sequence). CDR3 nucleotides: TGCGCCAGCAGCGCCCCCGGGACTAGCGGGTACGGGGAGCTGTTTTTT. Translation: CASSAPGTSGYGELFF.

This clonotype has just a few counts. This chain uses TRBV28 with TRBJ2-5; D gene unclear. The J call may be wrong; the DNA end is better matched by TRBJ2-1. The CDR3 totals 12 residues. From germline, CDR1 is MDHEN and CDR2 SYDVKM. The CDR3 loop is CASSPYQETQFF. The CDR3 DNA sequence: TGTGCCAGCAGTCCGTACCAAGAGACCCAGTTCTTC.

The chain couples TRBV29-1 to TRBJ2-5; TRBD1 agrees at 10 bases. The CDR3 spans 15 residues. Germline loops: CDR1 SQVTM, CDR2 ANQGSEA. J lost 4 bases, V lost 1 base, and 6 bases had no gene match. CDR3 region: CSVEGQGAWGETQYF. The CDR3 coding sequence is TGCAGCGTTGAAGGACAGGGGGCGTGGGGAGAGACCCAGTACTTC.

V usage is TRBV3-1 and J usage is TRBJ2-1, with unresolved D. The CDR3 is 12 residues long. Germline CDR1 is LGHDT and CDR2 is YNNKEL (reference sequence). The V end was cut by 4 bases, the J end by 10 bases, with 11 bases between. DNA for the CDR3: TGTGCCAGCAGCCCGACCCCTAGAGAGCAGTTCTTC. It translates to CASSPTPREQFF.

For the CDR3, the DNA is TGCGCCAGCAGCTCGGGGGCTATCCAAGAGACCCAGTACTTC. Its protein product is CASSSGAIQETQYF. The chain joins TRBV5-1 to TRBJ2-5; D may match TRBD1 or TRBD2 (6 bases each). V lost 3 bases and J 1 base, leaving 10 bases between the germline ends. This CDR3 comprises 14 residues. Germline CDR1 reads SGHRS; CDR2 reads YFSETQ.